The rows below give T cell receptor beta chains drawn from one sample of a study of beta chain features in type 1 diabetes. Generated by immunoSEQ multiplex PCR, the TCRdb table keeps only in-frame clones and is missing some. In the table there are more than 150,000 clones, around 13% of which are singletons. Sequencing was performed on central memory CD4+ T cells from blood. Receptor source: a woman under 30 in good health. The CDR3 runs from the conserved cysteine through the conserved F or W. Fields, in order: V gene, CDR3 length, J gene, CDR3 protein.

V gene: TRBV27; CDR3 length: 13; J gene: TRBJ2-7; CDR3 protein: CASSVGGAYEQYF
V gene: TRBV11-2; CDR3 length: 12; J gene: TRBJ2-4; CDR3 protein: CASSLEENIQYF
V gene: TRBV7-2; CDR3 length: 16; J gene: TRBJ2-1; CDR3 protein: CASRLGYLAGNNEQFF
V gene: TRBV23-1; CDR3 length: 17; J gene: TRBJ2-7; CDR3 protein: CASSRPQAGAIFYEQYF
V gene: TRBV19; CDR3 length: 14; J gene: TRBJ2-7; CDR3 protein: CASSSGTSGYEQYF
V gene: TRBV7-8; CDR3 length: 15; J gene: TRBJ2-1; CDR3 protein: CASSQASGRYNEQFF
V gene: TRBV6-6; CDR3 length: 16; J gene: TRBJ2-7; CDR3 protein: CASSSRRLAESRGQYF
V gene: TRBV14; CDR3 length: 13; J gene: TRBJ2-1; CDR3 protein: CASSQDTYNEQFF
V gene: TRBV7-9; CDR3 length: 13; J gene: TRBJ1-1; CDR3 protein: CASSLSRQGRAFF
V gene: TRBV13; CDR3 length: 15; J gene: TRBJ2-5; CDR3 protein: CASSLWNSGQETQYF